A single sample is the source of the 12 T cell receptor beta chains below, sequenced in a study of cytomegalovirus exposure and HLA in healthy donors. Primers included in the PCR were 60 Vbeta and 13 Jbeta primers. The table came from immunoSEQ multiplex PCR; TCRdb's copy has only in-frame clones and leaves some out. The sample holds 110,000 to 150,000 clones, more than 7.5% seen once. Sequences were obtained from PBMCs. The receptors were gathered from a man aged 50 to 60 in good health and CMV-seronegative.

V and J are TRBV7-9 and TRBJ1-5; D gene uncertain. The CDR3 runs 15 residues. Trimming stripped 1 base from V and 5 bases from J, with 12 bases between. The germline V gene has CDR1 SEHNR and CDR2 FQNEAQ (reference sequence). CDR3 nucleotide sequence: TGTGCCAGCAGCTTAGATTTGGAGCCGGATCAGCCCCAGCATTTT. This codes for CASSLDLEPDQPQHF.

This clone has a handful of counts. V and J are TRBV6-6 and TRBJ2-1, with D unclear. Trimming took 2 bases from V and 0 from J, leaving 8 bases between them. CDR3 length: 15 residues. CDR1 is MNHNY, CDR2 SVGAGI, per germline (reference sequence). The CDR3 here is CASSYDSPSYNEQFF. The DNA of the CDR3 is TGTGCCAGCAGTTACGACTCCCCCTCCTACAATGAGCAGTTCTTC.

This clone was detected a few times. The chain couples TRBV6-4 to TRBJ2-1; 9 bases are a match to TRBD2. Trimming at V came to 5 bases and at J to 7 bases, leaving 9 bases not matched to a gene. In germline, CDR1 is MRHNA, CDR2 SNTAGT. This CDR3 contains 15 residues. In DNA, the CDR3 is TGTGCCAGCAGTCAACGACTAGCGGAGGGGAATGAGCAGTTCTTC. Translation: CASSQRLAEGNEQFF.

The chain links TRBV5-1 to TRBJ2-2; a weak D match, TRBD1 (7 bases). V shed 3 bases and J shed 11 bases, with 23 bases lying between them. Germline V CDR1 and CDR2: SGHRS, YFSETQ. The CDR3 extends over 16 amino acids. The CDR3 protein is CASSWGVGGGEEELFF. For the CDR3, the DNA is TGCGCCAGCAGCTGGGGGGTCGGAGGGGGCGAGGAAGAGCTGTTTTTT.

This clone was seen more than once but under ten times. CDR3 amino acids: CASSFDRVSTDTQYF. The CDR3 nucleotides are TGTGCCAGCAGCTTCGACAGGGTGTCCACAGATACGCAGTATTTT. This chain connects TRBV6-5 to TRBJ2-3; 7 bases map to TRBD1. V was pared by 6 bases and J by 2 bases, with 8 bases of the junction left unmatched. The germline CDR1 and CDR2 sequences are MNHEY and SVGAGI. The CDR3 loop spans 15 amino acids.

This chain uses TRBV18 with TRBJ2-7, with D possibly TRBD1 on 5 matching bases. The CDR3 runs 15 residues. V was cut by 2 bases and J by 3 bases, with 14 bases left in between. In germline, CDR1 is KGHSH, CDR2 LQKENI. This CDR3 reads CASSPGRQRGYEQYF. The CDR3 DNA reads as TGTGCCAGCTCACCAGGACGTCAAAGGGGCTACGAGCAGTACTTC. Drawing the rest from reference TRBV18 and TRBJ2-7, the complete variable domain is NAGVMQNPRHLVRRRGQEARLRCSPMKGHSHVYWYRQLPEEGLKFMVYLQKENIIDESGMPKERFSAEFPKEGPSILRIQQVVRGDSAAYFCASSPGRQRGYEQYFGPGTRLTVT.

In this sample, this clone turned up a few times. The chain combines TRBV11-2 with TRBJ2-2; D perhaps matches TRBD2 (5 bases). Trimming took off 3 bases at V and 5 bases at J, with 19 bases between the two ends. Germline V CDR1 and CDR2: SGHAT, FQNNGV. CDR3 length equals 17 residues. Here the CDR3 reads CASSLRAEIQFTGELFF. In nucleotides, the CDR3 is TGTGCCAGCAGCTTGAGGGCCGAGATCCAATTTACCGGGGAGCTGTTTTTT.

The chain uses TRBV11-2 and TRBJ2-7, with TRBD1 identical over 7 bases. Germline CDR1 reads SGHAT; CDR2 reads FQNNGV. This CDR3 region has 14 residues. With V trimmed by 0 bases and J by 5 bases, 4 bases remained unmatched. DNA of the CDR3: TGTGCCAGCAGCTTAGATCGCGGACAGGACGAGCAGTACTTC. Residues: CASSLDRGQDEQYF. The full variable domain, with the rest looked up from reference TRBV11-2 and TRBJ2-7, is EAGVAQSPRYKIIEKRQSVAFWCNPISGHATLYWYQQILGQGPKLLIQFQNNGVVDDSQLPKDRFSAERLKGVDSTLKIQPAKLEDSAVYLCASSLDRGQDEQYFGPGTRLTVT.

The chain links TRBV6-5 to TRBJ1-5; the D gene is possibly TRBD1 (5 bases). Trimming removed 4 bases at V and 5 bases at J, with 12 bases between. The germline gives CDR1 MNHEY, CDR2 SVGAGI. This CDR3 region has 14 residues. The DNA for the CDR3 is TGTGCCAGCAGTTCCCAGGGAGGGGATCAGCCCCAGCATTTT. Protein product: CASSSQGGDQPQHF.

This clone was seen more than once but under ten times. CDR3 region: CAWSVNRDQPQHF. CDR3 DNA: TGTGCCTGGAGTGTCAACAGGGATCAGCCCCAGCATTTT. This sequence joins TRBV30 and TRBJ1-5; D is possibly TRBD1 (6 bases). Germline assignment: CDR1 GTSNPN and CDR2 SVGIG (reference sequence). The CDR3 is 13 residues long. V lost 0 bases and J lost 5, with 8 bases in between.

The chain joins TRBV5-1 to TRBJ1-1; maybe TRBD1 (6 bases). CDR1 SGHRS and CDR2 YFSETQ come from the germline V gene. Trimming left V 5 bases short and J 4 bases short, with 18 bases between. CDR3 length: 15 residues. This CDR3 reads CASRSLQGRSTEAFF. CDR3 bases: TGCGCCAGCAGATCCTTACAGGGTCGGAGCACTGAAGCTTTCTTT.

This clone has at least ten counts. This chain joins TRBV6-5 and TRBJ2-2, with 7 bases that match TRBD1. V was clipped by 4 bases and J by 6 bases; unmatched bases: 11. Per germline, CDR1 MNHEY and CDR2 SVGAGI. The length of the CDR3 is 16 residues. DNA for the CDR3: TGTGCCAGCAGTTCTCCCGGCCAGGGGGAGTCCGGGGAGCTGTTTTTT. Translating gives CASSSPGQGESGELFF.